The following is a TCR beta chain sequence with its context. Its antigen is as yet unknown. V lost 5 bases and J 2 bases, leaving 15 bases between the germline ends. The CDR3 runs to 15 residues. Germline CDR1 reads MDHEN; CDR2 reads SYDVKM. Data came from immunoSEQ multiplex PCR; TCRdb stores just in-frame clones and leaves some out. The sample consists of around 20,000 clones, around 84% of them appearing once. The sample comes from a study of OX40 agonist ivuxolimab in advanced cancers. General study points: Determination of antigen specificity was not performed for the expanded peripheral T cells.

The receptor's source is an adult with an advanced solid tumor such as melanoma, head and neck, liver or kidney cancer. The chain has TRBV28 and TRBJ2-5; D might be TRBD2 (6 bases). Sequencing was performed on CD4+ or CD8+ T cells sorted from blood, taken in a trial of the OX40 agonist ivuxolimab. This CDR3 is CASSSRRDHQETQYF. DNA of the CDR3: TGTGCCAGCAGTAGCAGGCGGGACCATCAAGAGACCCAGTACTTC.